Below are 26 T cell receptor beta chains sequenced from a single sample in a study of human T cells and chemical hapten exposure. Each CDR3 protein gets one entry after TCRdb re-called the RACE reads with MiXCR. The sample holds 300,000 to 400,000 distinct CDR3 sequences, around 7% seen once. The time point: patch test 1, 2 weeks after DPC sensitization. Treatment meaning: therapeutic diphenylcyclopropenone sensitization with weekly scalp DPC. The sample in question was whole blood, obtained in connection with sensitization to the hapten diphenylcyclopropenone (DPC). These TCRs come from a woman under 30 with alopecia areata. Some clones in this sample may be carry-over from other donors' samples.

A remark on this clonotype: Given a much more abundant clone one base away, this may be a read error. For the CDR3, the DNA is TGTGCCAGAAGTTTAGGGACAGGGGTAGGCAACTATGGCTACACCTTC. This gives the protein CARSLGTGVGNYGYTF. V and J are TRBV12-3 or TRBV12-4 and TRBJ1-2; 10 bases align to TRBD1. The CDR3 loop spans 16 amino acids.

The genes are TRBV14 and TRBJ2-1; no firm D call. This CDR3 contains 13 residues. The V end lost 1 base, the J end lost 12 bases, and 13 bases lay between the germline ends. From germline, CDR1 is SGHDN and CDR2 FVKESK. This CDR3 is CASSQVNRVGQFF. Written as DNA, the CDR3 is TGTGCCAGCAGCCAAGTAAACAGAGTCGGGCAGTTCTTC.

This clonotype was recorded a few times. The rearrangement joins TRBV9 to TRBJ2-6; TRBD1 is a possible D gene (6 bases). CDR3 length: 19 residues. Trimming pared 8 bases from V and 0 bases from J, leaving 24 bases between. Looked up from germline, CDR1 is SGDLS and CDR2 is YYNGEE. CDR3 nucleotide sequence: TGTGCCAGTTACCTCAGGATCAGGACAGCCTTCTCTGGGGCCAACGTCCTGACTTTC. Translated, it gives CASYLRIRTAFSGANVLTF.

The table lists this clonotype with a few counts. The rearrangement links TRBV29-1 to TRBJ2-5; D not resolved. V lost 7 bases and J lost 2, with 14 bases in between. CDR1 is SQVTM, CDR2 ANQGSEA, per germline. The CDR3 is 13 residues long. CDR3 amino acids: CSAIIDSQETQYF. CDR3 coding DNA: TGCAGCGCGATTATCGATTCGCAAGAGACCCAGTACTTC. The full variable domain, with the rest looked up from reference TRBV29-1 and TRBJ2-5, is SAVISQKPSRDICQRGTSLTIQCQVDSQVTMMFWYRQQPGQSLTLIATANQGSEATYESGFVIDKFPISRPNLTFSTLTVSNMSPEDSSIYLCSAIIDSQETQYFGPGTRLLVL.

This clonotype was seen repeatedly, ten times or more. The J gene is TRBJ2-5, the V gene TRBV20-1; 13 bases fit TRBD2. The CDR3 covers 14 residues. Losses at the gene ends were 6 bases for V and 4 bases for J; bases not matched to a gene: 5. Germline V CDR1 and CDR2: DFQATT, SNEGSKA (reference sequence). The CDR3 here is CSARTSGGRETQYF. The CDR3 DNA reads TGCAGTGCCCGGACTAGCGGGGGACGAGAGACCCAGTACTTC.

The chain is built from TRBV18 and TRBJ1-1, with unresolved D. Trimming took off 2 bases at V and 0 bases at J, with 7 bases between the two ends. The CDR3 covers 14 residues. Germline assignment: CDR1 KGHSH and CDR2 LQKENI. DNA of the CDR3: TGTGCCAGCTCACCAGTGACTCTGAACACTGAAGCTTTCTTT. This codes for CASSPVTLNTEAFF.

In its sample, this clonotype was seen many times. The chain carries TRBV20-1 and TRBJ2-4, with TRBD1 matching 7 bases. Trimming at V came to 5 bases and at J to 0 bases, leaving 7 bases not matched to a gene. This CDR3 contains 15 residues. Germline CDR1 and CDR2: DFQATT and SNEGSKA (reference sequence). The CDR3 DNA is TGCAGTGCTGGGCCCCGGGACAGAGCCAAAAACATTCAGTACTTC. Its translation is CSAGPRDRAKNIQYF.

This clonotype has a count of ten or more. V is TRBV24-1 and J is TRBJ2-1; 8 bases are shared with TRBD2. The CDR3 extends over 16 amino acids. The J segment lost 4 bases and the V segment lost 5 bases, leaving 9 bases of the junction unmatched. The germline CDR1 and CDR2 sequences are KGHDR and SFDVKD. Written as DNA, the CDR3 is TGTGCCACCAGTGCTCTCGGGCGGGGGGCTTACAATGAGCAGTTCTTC. This sequence encodes CATSALGRGAYNEQFF.

The rearrangement uses TRBV6-5 and TRBJ2-3; D is perhaps TRBD2 (6 bases). Per the germline V gene, CDR1 is MNHEY and CDR2 is SVGAGI. The CDR3 length is 14 residues. V lost 3 bases to trimming and J lost 8 bases, with 15 bases between them. The CDR3 spells CASSYRGTSGTQYF. The CDR3 DNA reads as TGTGCCAGCAGTTATCGGGGGACCAGCGGTACGCAGTATTTT.

This clonotype was seen many times. The chain employs TRBV12-3 or TRBV12-4 and TRBJ2-3, with TRBD2 matching 10 bases. The CDR3 has 15 residues. V was pared by 6 bases and J by 1 base, with 4 bases of the junction left unmatched. This CDR3 reads CASSRGLAGTDTQYF. CDR3 in DNA: TGTGCCAGCAGCCGAGGACTAGCGGGCACAGATACGCAGTATTTT.

The table lists this clonotype with many counts. The gene calls are TRBV12-3 or TRBV12-4 and TRBJ1-5; D call uncertain. The germline V and J ends were trimmed by 3 bases and 5 bases, with 8 bases remaining between them. The CDR3 has 13 residues. The CDR3 nucleotides are TGTGCCAGCAGTTTCAGTGATGATCAGCCCCAGCATTTT. It codes for CASSFSDDQPQHF.

In DNA, the CDR3 is TGTGCCAGCATCTTACAGGGGGCGAACACTGAAGCTTTCTTT. The encoded protein is CASILQGANTEAFF. V and J are TRBV6-2 or TRBV6-3 and TRBJ1-1; 9 nucleotides agree with TRBD1. After removal of 7 bases from V and 1 base from J, the junction contained 4 bases not matched to a gene. From germline, CDR1 is MNHEY and CDR2 SVGEGT. There are 14 residues in the CDR3.

The chain employs TRBV7-2 and TRBJ1-1; D is uncertain. V was pared by 2 bases and J by 0 bases, with 10 bases between. Germline CDR1 reads SGHTA; CDR2 reads FQGNSA. This CDR3 comprises 15 residues. The CDR3 sequence is CASSLLVALNTEAFF. CDR3 bases: TGTGCCAGCAGCTTATTAGTGGCCCTGAACACTGAAGCTTTCTTT.

The CDR3 DNA sequence: TGTGCCAGCAGTTACGTGGGACAGAGTTACGAGCAGTACTTC. It is translated as CASSYVGQSYEQYF. The rearrangement uses TRBV6-2 or TRBV6-3 and TRBJ2-7, with 7 bases that match TRBD1. With V trimmed by 2 bases and J by 4 bases, 5 bases remained unmatched. CDR1 and CDR2 from the germline V gene are MNHEY and SVGEGT. The CDR3 runs to 14 residues.

Concerning this clonotype: This may come from a read error, since a much larger clone is one base off. The chain employs TRBV29-1 and TRBJ2-7; D is uncertain. CDR1 SQVTM and CDR2 ANQGSEA come from the germline V gene. With 6 bases removed from V and 0 bases from J, the gap between germline ends came to 15 bases. The CDR3 runs to 14 residues. The CDR3 DNA sequence: TGCAGCGTATGCCAGGACGGAGACTCCTACGAGCAGTACTTC. It is translated as CSVCQDGDSYEQYF.

This clonotype occurred many times. This rearrangement joins TRBV10-2 to TRBJ1-3; 8 bases agree with TRBD1. This CDR3 is 14 amino acids long. Germline CDR1 WSHSY, CDR2 SAAADI. J gave up 3 bases and V 6 bases, and 4 bases lay outside the gene matches. This CDR3 reads CASSRGQDGNTIYF. Written as DNA, the CDR3 is TGCGCCAGCAGCCGGGGACAGGATGGAAACACCATATATTTT.

The sample holds a few counts of this clonotype. This chain connects TRBV20-1 to TRBJ2-3; 12 bases agree with TRBD2. Trimming at V came to 6 bases and at J to 0 bases, leaving 10 bases not matched to a gene. Germline CDR1 reads DFQATT; CDR2 reads SNEGSKA (reference sequence). The CDR3 consists of 17 residues. CDR3 sequence (DNA): TGCAGTGCCCCCTGGACGACTAGCGGGGGCAGCACAGATACGCAGTATTTT. Amino acids: CSAPWTTSGGSTDTQYF.

This clonotype was found a few times. This chain uses TRBV5-4 with TRBJ2-6; D not resolved. Germline loops: CDR1 SGHNT, CDR2 YYREEE (reference sequence). The CDR3 extends over 17 amino acids. The V end was cut by 0 bases, the J end by 1 base, with 11 bases between. CDR3 coding DNA: TGTGCCAGCAGCTTGGCGTTTCAGATATCTGGGGCCAACGTCCTGACTTTC. Translation: CASSLAFQISGANVLTF.

The rearrangement joins TRBV6-5 to TRBJ1-4; a possible D gene is TRBD1 (6 bases). Germline V CDR1 and CDR2: MNHEY, SVGAGI. The CDR3 length is 14 residues. V gave up 6 bases and J gave up 6 bases, with 14 bases separating them. The CDR3, as DNA: TGTGCCAGCAGGTTGACAGGTTTGGATGAAAAACTGTTTTTT. Protein product: CASRLTGLDEKLFF.

The DNA of the CDR3 is TGTGCCAGCAGTGAAGCGCACCAGGTGGTTGGGTACAACTATGGCTACACCTTC. Translation: CASSEAHQVVGYNYGYTF. The J gene is TRBJ1-2, the V gene TRBV6-1, with D unclear. V was cut by 0 bases and J by 2 bases, with 19 bases left in between. The CDR3 totals 18 residues. From germline, CDR1 is MNHNS and CDR2 SASEGT.

This clonotype was counted ten times or more. The chain is built from TRBV6-5 and TRBJ2-7; D gene ambiguous. The germline gives CDR1 MNHEY, CDR2 SVGAGI. V was cut by 6 bases and J by 7 bases, with 10 bases left in between. CDR3 length: 11 amino acids. CDR3 region: CASRYLGEQYF. The CDR3, as DNA: TGTGCCAGCAGATATCTTGGGGAGCAGTACTTC.

This chain connects TRBV7-2 to TRBJ1-6; D call uncertain. Trimming removed 7 bases at V and 0 bases at J, with 7 bases between. The germline V gene has CDR1 SGHTA and CDR2 FQGNSA. The CDR3 extends over 14 amino acids. CDR3 DNA: TGTGCCAGCACCCGTGCCTCCTATAATTCACCCCTCCACTTT. This gives the protein CASTRASYNSPLHF.

J is TRBJ2-2 and V is TRBV6-1; 8 nucleotides agree with TRBD1. Germline loops: CDR1 MNHNS, CDR2 SASEGT. The CDR3 has 16 amino acids. Germline trimming cut 1 base from V and 6 bases from J; bases unmatched to any gene: 7. The CDR3 is CASSEGLDRVSGELFF. Here the CDR3 DNA reads TGTGCCAGCAGTGAAGGCTTGGACAGGGTATCCGGGGAGCTGTTTTTT.

V gene TRBV3-1 combines with J gene TRBJ1-3; no firm D call. Looked up from germline, CDR1 is LGHDT and CDR2 is YNNKEL (reference sequence). The V gene lost 0 bases and the J gene lost 0 bases, with 6 bases spanning the gap. The CDR3 is 15 residues long. CDR3 protein: CASSQDALSGNTIYF. The CDR3, as DNA: TGTGCCAGCAGCCAAGACGCCCTCTCTGGAAACACCATATATTTT.

This clonotype was picked up many times. The chain uses TRBV20-1 and TRBJ2-3; 11 nucleotides match TRBD2. The V segment lost 2 bases and the J segment 6 bases; nucleotides outside the gene matches: 13. Per germline, CDR1 DFQATT and CDR2 SNEGSKA (reference sequence). This CDR3 spans 17 amino acids. In DNA form, the CDR3 reads TGCAGTGCTAGATTATCCCCGACTAGCGGGATGGGTGATACGCAGTATTTT. This encodes CSARLSPTSGMGDTQYF.

The CDR3 region is CSASTGVGQPQHF. CDR3 coding DNA: TGCAGTGCTAGTACAGGGGTGGGTCAGCCCCAGCATTTT. The gene calls are TRBV20-1 and TRBJ1-5; TRBD1 aligns across 7 bases. From germline, CDR1 is DFQATT and CDR2 SNEGSKA (reference sequence). Losses at the gene ends were 3 bases for V and 6 bases for J; bases not matched to a gene: 5. The CDR3 length is 13 residues.